Following are 31 T cell receptor beta chains from one sample sequenced in a study of long-term antiretroviral therapy in people with HIV. This was the immunoSEQ v3.0 assay at survey level. Using immunoSEQ multiplex PCR, the repertoire was profiled, and TCRdb retains in-frame clones only, with some absent. The sample has tens of thousands of clones, roughly 86% seen once. Material: unsorted PBMCs, obtained 0.1 years before starting antiretroviral therapy. The receptor set was obtained from a woman in her 50s with HIV.

This chain connects TRBV6-5 to TRBJ1-2; possible D gene TRBD1, 5 bases. Trimming took 2 bases from V and 8 from J, leaving 18 bases between them. The germline V gene has CDR1 MNHEY and CDR2 SVGAGI. This CDR3 has 15 amino acids. CDR3 nucleotide sequence: TGTGCCAGCAGTTACGCGCAGGGAGGGGTGGGGGGCTACACCTTC. As protein: CASSYAQGGVGGYTF.

The J gene is TRBJ1-2, the V gene TRBV5-1; D perhaps matches TRBD1 (6 bases). Germline V lookup: CDR1 SGHRS, CDR2 YFSETQ. The V end lost 1 base, the J end lost 6 bases, and 22 bases lay between the germline ends. CDR3 length: 17 amino acids. The CDR3 DNA reads as TGCGCCAGCAGCTTGTATGGCAGGGGCCTGGTGTCGGATGGCTACACCTTC. Its protein is CASSLYGRGLVSDGYTF. Variable domain in full (rest from reference TRBV5-1 and TRBJ1-2): KAGVTQTPRYLIKTRGQQVTLSCSPISGHRSVSWYQQTPGQGLQFLFEYFSETQRNKGNFPGRFSGRQFSNSRSEMNVSTLELGDSALYLCASSLYGRGLVSDGYTFGSGTRLTVV.

The chain has TRBV2 and TRBJ2-4; 9 bases are shared with TRBD1. V was clipped by 6 bases and J by 1 base; unmatched bases: 1. This CDR3 comprises 14 residues. The germline CDR1 and CDR2 sequences are SNHLY and FYNNEI. CDR3: CASRGTGAKNIQYF. CDR3 coding DNA: TGTGCCAGCAGGGGGACAGGGGCCAAAAACATTCAGTACTTC.

V usage is TRBV15 and J usage is TRBJ2-6; 8 nucleotides match TRBD1. CDR1 LNHNV and CDR2 YYDKDF come from the germline V gene (reference sequence). Trimming took 1 base from V and 4 from J; bases not matched to a gene: 12. The CDR3 is 19 amino acids. The DNA of the CDR3 is TGTGCCACCAGCAGAGCCTACGCAACAGGGGGAACGGGGGCCAACGTCCTGACTTTC. It encodes CATSRAYATGGTGANVLTF. The full variable domain, with the rest looked up from reference TRBV15 and TRBJ2-6, is DAMVIQNPRYQVTQFGKPVTLSCSQTLNHNVMYWYQQKSSQAPKLLFHYYDKDFNNEADTPDNFQSRRPNTSFCFLDIRSPGLGDTAMYLCATSRAYATGGTGANVLTFGAGSRLTVL.

V is TRBV6-5 and J is TRBJ1-5, with 8 bases that match TRBD1. This CDR3 comprises 14 residues. J lost 6 bases, V lost 2 bases, and 3 bases had no gene match. Germline values: CDR1 MNHEY, CDR2 SVGAGI. The CDR3: CASSYAGGGQPQHF. The CDR3, as DNA: TGTGCCAGCAGTTACGCAGGGGGCGGTCAGCCCCAGCATTTT.

This clone was counted only a few times. The chain couples TRBV7-9 to TRBJ1-2; no definite D call. The V and J ends lost 1 base and 3 bases respectively, with 12 bases between them. This CDR3 has 15 residues. Germline V gene lookup returns CDR1 SEHNR and CDR2 FQNEAQ (reference sequence). The CDR3 sequence is CASSLESPSYYGYTF. The CDR3 DNA reads as TGTGCCAGCAGCTTAGAGTCGCCTTCTTACTATGGCTACACCTTC.

The chain is built from TRBV7-3 and TRBJ2-2; TRBD2 agrees at 8 bases. The germline V gene encodes CDR1 SGHTA and CDR2 FQGTGA. The length of the CDR3 is 14 residues. J gave up 4 bases and V 4 bases, and 2 bases lay outside the gene matches. The CDR3 sequence is CASSSRGGTGELFF. The CDR3 DNA follows: TGTGCCAGCAGCTCTCGGGGGGGCACCGGGGAGCTGTTTTTT.

This chain connects TRBV6-6 to TRBJ2-7, with 9 positions matching TRBD2. From germline, CDR1 is MNHNY and CDR2 SVGAGI (reference sequence). The V and J ends lost 8 bases and 0 bases, in that order; junction bases with no gene match: 5. The CDR3 has 14 residues. This chain's CDR3 is CASRLAVASYEQYF. In nucleotides, the CDR3 is TGTGCCAGCCGACTAGCGGTGGCCTCCTACGAGCAGTACTTC.

The CDR3 loop reads CASSLGRLRGSGSTDTQYF. CDR3 DNA: TGTGCCAGCAGCTTAGGCCGACTTAGAGGGTCTGGTAGCACAGATACGCAGTATTTT. The gene calls are TRBV7-2 and TRBJ2-3; a possible D gene is TRBD2 (5 bases). The CDR3 spans 19 residues. V lost 1 base to trimming and J lost 0 bases, with 20 bases between them. Per germline, CDR1 SGHTA and CDR2 FQGNSA. The whole variable domain, filled in from reference TRBV7-2 and TRBJ2-3, reads GAGVSQSPSNKVTEKGKDVELRCDPISGHTALYWYRQSLGQGLEFLIYFQGNSAPDKSGLPSDRFSAERTGGSVSTLTIQRTQQEDSAVYLCASSLGRLRGSGSTDTQYFGPGTRLTVL.

This rearrangement joins TRBV29-1 to TRBJ1-1; 7 bases match TRBD1. Germline V gene lookup returns CDR1 SQVTM and CDR2 ANQGSEA. The CDR3 is made up of 11 amino acids. Trimming took 7 bases from V and 5 from J; bases not matched to a gene: 4. The CDR3: CSGTGGTEAFF. DNA of the CDR3: TGCAGCGGGACAGGTGGGACTGAAGCTTTCTTT.

The chain is built from TRBV15 and TRBJ1-1; unclear D gene. With 1 base removed from V and 4 bases from J, the gap between germline ends came to 7 bases. The CDR3 loop spans 13 amino acids. The germline CDR1 and CDR2 sequences are LNHNV and YYDKDF (reference sequence). CDR3 coding DNA: TGTGCCACCAGCAGAGCTCACGGCACTGAAGCTTTCTTT. It translates to CATSRAHGTEAFF.

The rearrangement joins TRBV7-6 to TRBJ1-6; D ambiguous. Germline CDR1 is SGHVS and CDR2 is FNYEAQ. V was shortened by 0 bases and J by 11 bases, with 8 bases between the two germline ends. CDR3 length: 13 residues. In DNA, the CDR3 is TGTGCCAGCAGCTTAGCAGCAGAGGCACCCCTCCACTTT. Translated, it gives CASSLAAEAPLHF.

The chain combines TRBV29-1 with TRBJ2-1; 9 positions match TRBD1. In germline, CDR1 is SQVTM, CDR2 ANQGSEA. The CDR3 runs 13 residues. V gave up 8 bases and J gave up 6 bases; unmatched junction bases: 8. The CDR3 DNA reads TGCAGCTCCTCCCGGACAGGGGTCAATGAGCAGTTCTTC. Translated, it gives CSSSRTGVNEQFF.

The CDR3 is CASSLSGHLYNEQFF. CDR3 bases: TGTGCCAGCAGCTTGTCGGGACACCTTTACAATGAGCAGTTCTTC. The J gene is TRBJ2-1, the V gene TRBV11-2; D is possibly TRBD1 (6 bases). The CDR3 consists of 15 residues. The germline V and J ends were trimmed by 3 bases and 4 bases, with 13 bases remaining between them. Looked up from germline, CDR1 is SGHAT and CDR2 is FQNNGV.

The V and J genes are TRBV5-1 and TRBJ2-6, with 8 positions matching TRBD2. J gave up 3 bases and V 7 bases, and 6 bases lay outside the gene matches. This CDR3 is 15 amino acids long. Germline assignment: CDR1 SGHRS and CDR2 YFSETQ. The CDR3 region is CASSRGGFGANVLTF. The CDR3 region has the DNA TGCGCCAGCTCCCGGGGGGGGTTTGGGGCCAACGTCCTGACTTTC.

DNA for the CDR3: TGTGCCACCAGCATGCGAGGCCCTGATACGCAGTATTTT. As protein: CATSMRGPDTQYF. The chain is built from TRBV6-5 and TRBJ2-3; D not certain. Germline lookup yields CDR1 MNHEY and CDR2 SVGAGI. The CDR3 extends over 13 amino acids. V lost 10 bases, J lost 6 bases, and 17 bases lay in between.

The chain couples TRBV2 to TRBJ2-7; TRBD2 is a possible D gene (5 bases). This CDR3 comprises 15 residues. Per germline, CDR1 SNHLY and CDR2 FYNNEI. Trimming stripped 6 bases from V and 0 bases from J, with 15 bases between. In DNA, the CDR3 is TGTGCCAGCAGCGAAAGTACTAGGAGCTCCTACGAGCAGTACTTC. Protein sequence: CASSESTRSSYEQYF.

This clone was recorded once. The rearrangement uses TRBV5-1 and TRBJ2-5; 9 bases align to TRBD2. Trimming took 1 base from V and 3 from J; bases not matched to a gene: 4. This CDR3 region has 15 residues. Looked up from germline, CDR1 is SGHRS and CDR2 is YFSETQ. The chain's CDR3 is CASSLTGTSKETQYF. CDR3 DNA sequence: TGCGCCAGCAGCTTGACCGGGACTAGCAAAGAGACCCAGTACTTC.

The chain joins TRBV7-9 to TRBJ1-5; 7 bases fit TRBD1. V lost 4 bases and J lost 3; bases outside the gene matches: 3. Germline V lookup: CDR1 SEHNR, CDR2 FQNEAQ (reference sequence). This CDR3 has 14 amino acids. CDR3 coding DNA: TGTGCCAGCAGCTCGGGACAGCCCAATCAGCCCCAGCATTTT. Translation: CASSSGQPNQPQHF. Filled out from reference TRBV7-9 and TRBJ1-5, the complete variable domain reads DTGVSQNPRHKITKRGQNVTFRCDPISEHNRLYWYRQTLGQGPEFLTYFQNEAQLEKSRLLSDRFSAERPKGSFSTLEIQRTEQGDSAMYLCASSSGQPNQPQHFGDGTRLSIL.

The chain links TRBV9 to TRBJ1-1; a weak D match, TRBD1 (6 bases). This CDR3 is 12 amino acids long. Germline CDR1 reads SGDLS; CDR2 reads YYNGEE. With 4 bases removed from V and 11 bases from J, the gap between germline ends came to 15 bases. In DNA form, the CDR3 reads TGTGCCAGCAGCTCCCTCACAGGGACCGCTTTCTTT. Encoded protein: CASSSLTGTAFF.

The CDR3 coding sequence is TGCGCCAGCAGCCAACAAGGACTAGCGGGGAACACAGATACGCAGTATTTT. It encodes CASSQQGLAGNTDTQYF. The chain uses TRBV4-1 and TRBJ2-3; 12 nucleotides line up with TRBD2. Germline V gives CDR1 MGHRA, CDR2 YSYEKL. The CDR3 spans 17 residues. With 2 bases clipped from V and 2 bases from J, the junction kept 5 bases outside the gene matches.

V and J are TRBV27 and TRBJ1-6; tentative D call: TRBD1 (5 bases). Germline CDR1 and CDR2: MNHEY and SMNVEV (reference sequence). V was clipped by 5 bases and J by 6 bases, with 14 bases between them. CDR3 size: 15 residues. DNA of the CDR3: TGTGCCAGCAGTCCAGGGATTTTGATTAATTCACCCCTCCACTTT. This gives the protein CASSPGILINSPLHF.

The chain uses TRBV5-1 and TRBJ1-3; no reliable D call. Germline V gives CDR1 SGHRS, CDR2 YFSETQ. CDR3 length: 15 amino acids. V lost 0 bases and J 0 bases, leaving 7 bases between the germline ends. CDR3 residues: CASSLGSASGNTIYF. CDR3 coding DNA: TGCGCCAGCAGCTTGGGGTCAGCCTCTGGAAACACCATATATTTT.

The V and J genes are TRBV5-1 and TRBJ2-7, with a possible D match to TRBD1 (5 bases). This CDR3 has 13 residues. The germline CDR1 and CDR2 sequences are SGHRS and YFSETQ. The V end was cut by 3 bases, the J end by 5 bases, with 12 bases between. CDR3 protein: CASSSRWGHEQYF. DNA for the CDR3: TGCGCCAGCAGCTCAAGGTGGGGCCACGAGCAGTACTTC.

This chain joins TRBV4-2 and TRBJ1-3; a weak D match, TRBD1 (6 bases). CDR3 size: 17 residues. V was clipped by 4 bases and J by 3 bases, with 19 bases between them. From germline, CDR1 is LGHNA and CDR2 YNFKEQ. The CDR3 region is CASSPVSRGSGGNTIYF. CDR3 sequence (DNA): TGTGCCAGCAGCCCAGTCTCCAGGGGTTCTGGTGGAAACACCATATATTTT.

The chain links TRBV2 to TRBJ1-5; no definite D call. The germline CDR1 and CDR2 sequences are SNHLY and FYNNEI. The V end was cut by 6 bases, the J end by 6 bases, with 18 bases between. The CDR3 covers 15 residues. DNA for the CDR3: TGTGCCAGCAGACCCCAAGGTGGCGGAAGTCAGCCCCAGCATTTT. Translated: CASRPQGGGSQPQHF.

The chain carries TRBV15 and TRBJ2-7, with 8 bases matching TRBD1. The ends lost 2 bases at V and 5 bases at J; junction bases unmatched: 8. Germline V CDR1 and CDR2: LNHNV, YYDKDF (reference sequence). This CDR3 has 15 amino acids. DNA for the CDR3: TGTGCCACCAGCAGACGTACGACAGGGGCCCACGAGCAGTACTTC. Its translation: CATSRRTTGAHEQYF.

The V call is TRBV2, the J call TRBJ2-7; D is unresolved. V was trimmed by 2 bases and J by 7 bases, leaving 12 bases between them. Germline CDR1 is SNHLY and CDR2 is FYNNEI. This CDR3 comprises 13 residues. CDR3: CASSEIVVGEQYF. The CDR3 DNA reads TGTGCCAGCAGTGAAATAGTGGTCGGGGAGCAGTACTTC. The entire variable domain, with the rest obtained from reference TRBV2 and TRBJ2-7, is as follows: EPEVTQTPSHQVTQMGQEVILRCVPISNHLYFYWYRQILGQKVEFLVSFYNNEISEKSEIFDDQFSVERPDGSNFTLKIRSTKLEDSAMYFCASSEIVVGEQYFGPGTRLTVT.

The chain uses TRBV6-4 and TRBJ1-6; tentative D call: TRBD1 (5 bases). Germline assignment: CDR1 MRHNA and CDR2 SNTAGT. CDR3 length equals 15 residues. V lost 6 bases to trimming and J lost 6 bases, with 15 bases between them. This CDR3 is CASRGTSAGNSPLHF. The CDR3 nucleotides are TGTGCCAGCAGGGGGACTTCGGCGGGTAATTCACCCCTCCACTTT.

V usage is TRBV4-1 and J usage is TRBJ2-1; 8 bases fit TRBD1. J was trimmed by 6 bases and V by 4 bases; bases with no gene match: 11. This CDR3 is 16 amino acids long. The germline CDR1 and CDR2 sequences are MGHRA and YSYEKL. CDR3 in DNA: TGCGCCAGCAGCCGGGACAGGAACGGACAGGTCAATGAGCAGTTCTTC. It codes for CASSRDRNGQVNEQFF.

A few counts support this clone. The chain joins TRBV7-2 to TRBJ1-6; no clear D gene. This CDR3 contains 14 residues. The V and J ends lost 1 base and 4 bases respectively, with 5 bases between them. CDR1 and CDR2 (germline): SGHTA, FQGNSA. The CDR3 here is CASSLDGYNSPLHF. CDR3 sequence (DNA): TGTGCCAGCAGCTTAGACGGTTATAATTCACCCCTCCACTTT.